Following are 32 T cell receptor beta chains from one sample sequenced in a study of STAT3 mutations in large granular lymphocyte leukemia. Study observations and caveats: Every T-LGLL patient had at least one immunodominant TCRbeta clonotype.

The antigens of these receptors remain unknown. Data came from immunoSEQ multiplex PCR; TCRdb stores just in-frame clones and leaves some out. The data show about 6,200 clones, approximately 57% seen once. The sequencing input was peripheral blood mononuclear cells. The source of these receptors is a boy between 5 and 17 years old with T-cell large granular lymphocyte leukemia. Some clones in this sample may be carry-over from other donors' samples.

This clone showed up just a few times. The rearrangement joins TRBV5-1 to TRBJ2-7, with D tentatively TRBD2 (5 bases). V shed 5 bases and J shed 3 bases, with 18 bases lying between them. This CDR3 region has 15 residues. Germline assignment: CDR1 SGHRS and CDR2 YFSETQ. For the CDR3, the DNA is TGCGCCAGCAGTATCTCGGGTCCAGCGGACTACGAGCAGTACTTC. Residues: CASSISGPADYEQYF.

V is TRBV2 and J is TRBJ2-5; TRBD2 agrees at 8 bases. Looked up from germline, CDR1 is SNHLY and CDR2 is FYNNEI. V was clipped by 4 bases and J by 5 bases; unmatched bases: 6. The CDR3 sequence is 14 residues long. This chain's CDR3 is CASSVRGGVETQYF. The CDR3 DNA reads as TGTGCCAGCAGTGTTCGGGGGGGAGTGGAGACCCAGTACTTC.

The V gene is TRBV6-1, the J gene TRBJ2-7; TRBD1 matches 9 bases. The V gene's germline CDR1 is MNHNS and CDR2 SASEGT. The CDR3 contains 16 residues. With 3 bases clipped from V and 0 bases from J, the junction kept 6 bases outside the gene matches. This CDR3 is CASSDPTGGSSYEQYF. The CDR3 coding sequence is TGTGCCAGCAGTGACCCGACAGGGGGAAGCTCCTACGAGCAGTACTTC.

This clone was picked up one time. The gene calls are TRBV29-1 and TRBJ2-2, with D hard to call. Germline lookup yields CDR1 SQVTM and CDR2 ANQGSEA. The CDR3 is made up of 12 amino acids. The V end lost 3 bases, the J end lost 5 bases, and 7 bases lay between the germline ends. CDR3 sequence reads: CSVELRTGELFF. The CDR3 coding sequence is TGCAGCGTTGAGCTTCGGACCGGGGAGCTGTTTTTT.

V and J are TRBV19 and TRBJ1-1; D not resolved. V lost 6 bases and J 2 bases, leaving 13 bases between the germline ends. The CDR3 sequence is 14 residues long. Germline V gene data show CDR1 as LNHDA and CDR2 as SQIVND (reference sequence). The CDR3 DNA sequence: TGTGCCAGTAGAAAGGTTCTAGGAAACACTGAAGCTTTCTTT. Protein sequence: CASRKVLGNTEAFF.

The CDR3 reads CASSPQETQYF. The CDR3 nucleotides are TGTGCCAGCAGCCCCCAAGAGACCCAGTACTTC. V and J are TRBV6-6 and TRBJ2-5, with unresolved D. Germline V gene data show CDR1 as MNHNY and CDR2 as SVGAGI (reference sequence). The CDR3 has 11 residues. V gave up 6 bases and J gave up 1 base, with 3 bases separating them.

This chain links TRBV30 with TRBJ1-2; D is ambiguous. The germline V gene encodes CDR1 GTSNPN and CDR2 SVGIG (reference sequence). V lost 5 bases, J lost 2 bases, and 18 bases lay in between. The CDR3 runs 15 residues. The CDR3 nucleotides read TGTGCCTGGTCCCGGAAGGGCTCGGGGAACTATGGCTACACCTTC. Translation gives CAWSRKGSGNYGYTF.

This clone was seen a handful of times. The chain is built from TRBV5-6 and TRBJ2-7; D is unclear. Trimming shortened V by 7 bases and J by 3 bases, and 14 bases separated the two germline ends. CDR1 is SGHDT, CDR2 YYEEEE, per germline. The CDR3 is 13 amino acids. CDR3: CASSRTDYYEQYF. The CDR3 DNA reads TGTGCCAGCTCCAGGACGGATTACTACGAGCAGTACTTC.

The rearrangement links TRBV5-1 to TRBJ2-1; D uncertain. The CDR3 runs to 14 residues. Germline V gives CDR1 SGHRS, CDR2 YFSETQ. Deletions cut 1 base from V and 8 bases from J, with 13 bases between. This CDR3 reads CASSLFQASHEQFF. The CDR3 DNA is TGCGCCAGCAGCTTGTTCCAAGCGAGCCATGAGCAGTTCTTC.

This chain connects TRBV7-9 to TRBJ2-5; 15 bases agree with TRBD2. From germline, CDR1 is SEHNR and CDR2 FQNEAQ (reference sequence). The ends lost 3 bases at V and 4 bases at J; junction bases unmatched: 6. This CDR3 comprises 17 residues. CDR3 loop: CASSFWTSGRGGETQYF. The DNA for the CDR3 is TGTGCCAGCAGCTTTTGGACTAGCGGGAGGGGGGGAGAGACCCAGTACTTC.

The genes are TRBV5-4 and TRBJ2-2; D uncertain. Germline values: CDR1 SGHNT, CDR2 YYREEE (reference sequence). This CDR3 has 13 amino acids. V was clipped by 0 bases and J by 5 bases, with 5 bases between them. The CDR3 reads CASSLGQTGELFF. In nucleotides, the CDR3 is TGTGCCAGCAGCTTGGGGCAAACCGGGGAGCTGTTTTTT.

The chain carries TRBV5-1 and TRBJ2-3; no clear D. Germline V gene lookup returns CDR1 SGHRS and CDR2 YFSETQ. The V and J ends lost 5 bases and 5 bases respectively, with 15 bases between them. The CDR3 has 14 amino acids. The CDR3 sequence is CASRPVSKGDTQYF. For the CDR3, the DNA is TGCGCCAGCAGACCAGTTTCGAAGGGAGATACGCAGTATTTT.

The chain links TRBV19 to TRBJ1-6, with 8 bases fitting TRBD1. Germline V gene data show CDR1 as LNHDA and CDR2 as SQIVND (reference sequence). This CDR3 comprises 14 residues. V shed 7 bases, J shed 6 bases, and the junction held 5 bases outside the gene matches. The CDR3: CASNLGQGNSPLHF. In DNA form, the CDR3 reads TGTGCCAGTAACCTTGGACAGGGTAATTCACCCCTCCACTTT. The whole variable domain, filled in from reference TRBV19 and TRBJ1-6, reads DGGITQSPKYLFRKEGQNVTLSCEQNLNHDAMYWYRQDPGQGLRLIYYSQIVNDFQKGDIAEGYSVSREKKESFPLTVTSAQKNPTAFYLCASNLGQGNSPLHFGNGTRLTVT.

This rearrangement joins TRBV5-6 to TRBJ2-7, with 7 positions matching TRBD1. CDR3 length equals 16 residues. From germline, CDR1 is SGHDT and CDR2 YYEEEE. The junction had 6 bases not matched to a gene; V was cut back by 0 bases and J by 0 bases. The CDR3 sequence is CASSLAKGASSYEQYF. As DNA, the CDR3 is TGTGCCAGCAGCTTGGCCAAGGGGGCCAGCTCCTACGAGCAGTACTTC. The whole variable domain, remainder taken from reference TRBV5-6 and TRBJ2-7, is DAGVTQSPTHLIKTRGQQVTLRCSPKSGHDTVSWYQQALGQGPQFIFQYYEEEERQRGNFPDRFSGHQFPNYSSELNVNALLLGDSALYLCASSLAKGASSYEQYFGPGTRLTVT.

The chain combines TRBV5-1 with TRBJ2-5; D is unclear. Looked up from germline, CDR1 is SGHRS and CDR2 is YFSETQ. V was shortened by 7 bases and J by 5 bases, with 12 bases between the two germline ends. CDR3 length: 12 residues. The CDR3 nucleotides read TGCGCCAGCGGGCTTGAAAGGGAGACCCAGTACTTC. Protein product: CASGLERETQYF.

This chain connects TRBV4-3 to TRBJ2-1, with D possibly being TRBD2 (5 bases). CDR3 size: 14 residues. V was pared by 6 bases and J by 8 bases, with 17 bases between. Germline CDR1 is LGHNA and CDR2 is YSLEER. The CDR3 bases are TGCGCCAGCAGTCACGGACTGGCAGTCGATGAGCAGTTCTTC. Translating it yields CASSHGLAVDEQFF.

J is TRBJ2-5 and V is TRBV5-1; the match to TRBD2 covers 9 bases. V gave up 5 bases and J gave up 3 bases; unmatched junction bases: 11. CDR1 SGHRS and CDR2 YFSETQ come from the germline V gene. This CDR3 region has 16 residues. The CDR3 here is CASREGLAGNKETQYF. The CDR3 coding sequence is TGCGCCAGCAGGGAAGGGCTAGCGGGGAATAAAGAGACCCAGTACTTC.

The chain combines TRBV18 with TRBJ1-2; no firm D call. V was clipped by 3 bases and J by 1 base, with 12 bases between them. Germline CDR1 is KGHSH and CDR2 is LQKENI. The length of the CDR3 is 15 residues. CDR3 sequence reads: CASSPPGALNYGYTF. The CDR3 nucleotides read TGTGCCAGCTCACCCCCAGGAGCCCTTAACTATGGCTACACCTTC.

The chain recombines TRBV5-4 with TRBJ1-4; weak D call: TRBD1 (6 bases). The CDR3 length is 15 residues. CDR1 is SGHNT and CDR2 is YYREEE in the germline V gene (reference sequence). V was shortened by 0 bases and J by 8 bases, with 14 bases between the two germline ends. The CDR3 DNA sequence: TGTGCCAGCAGCTTGGGCCAGGGGATAGAAGAAAAACTGTTTTTT. Translating it yields CASSLGQGIEEKLFF.

This clone was observed a handful of times. The chain has TRBV4-3 and TRBJ1-2; D perhaps matches TRBD1 (6 bases). CDR1 LGHNA and CDR2 YSLEER come from the germline V gene. Trimming shortened V by 2 bases and J by 5 bases, and 12 bases separated the two germline ends. This CDR3 is 14 amino acids long. Written as DNA, the CDR3 is TGCGCCAGCAGCCAACGGGACACCGCTTATGGCTACACCTTC. It codes for CASSQRDTAYGYTF.

V usage is TRBV5-1 and J usage is TRBJ1-4, with 7 bases matching TRBD1. Germline V gives CDR1 SGHRS, CDR2 YFSETQ. V was clipped by 4 bases and J by 8 bases; unmatched bases: 11. The CDR3 consists of 15 residues. Written as DNA, the CDR3 is TGCGCCAGCAGCCAGTTACAGGGGATGAACGAAAAACTGTTTTTT. Protein product: CASSQLQGMNEKLFF.

This clone was detected only once. The chain has TRBV12-5 and TRBJ2-1; possible D gene TRBD1, 6 bases. The germline V gene encodes CDR1 LGHNT and CDR2 FRNRAP. V shed 6 bases and J shed 0 bases, with 9 bases lying between them. The CDR3 length is 14 residues. CDR3 nucleotide sequence: TGTGCTAGTGGGGGGACAAGCTCCTACAATGAGCAGTTCTTC. Its translation: CASGGTSSYNEQFF.

The gene calls are TRBV7-9 and TRBJ1-5, with 7 nucleotides matching TRBD1. With V trimmed by 5 bases and J by 4 bases, 5 bases remained unmatched. CDR1 is SEHNR, CDR2 FQNEAQ, per germline (reference sequence). The CDR3 spans 14 residues. For the CDR3, the DNA is TGTGCCAGCAGCCCATTACAGGGGAATCAGCCCCAGCATTTT. This codes for CASSPLQGNQPQHF.

The table lists this clone with a few counts. The chain has TRBV4-1 and TRBJ2-7, with D perhaps being TRBD1 or TRBD2 (6 bases each). V lost 5 bases to trimming and J lost 7 bases, with 15 bases between them. Germline V CDR1 and CDR2: MGHRA, YSYEKL. The CDR3 is 13 residues long. CDR3 bases: TGCGCCAGCAGCACCCAGGAGGGGACAGAGCAGTACTTC. This translates into CASSTQEGTEQYF.

The rearrangement uses TRBV5-1 and TRBJ1-6; D is undetermined. V was pared by 4 bases and J by 0 bases, with 8 bases between. CDR1 is SGHRS, CDR2 YFSETQ, per germline. There are 15 residues in the CDR3. CDR3 in amino acids: CASSLPSSYNSPLHF. CDR3 nucleotides: TGCGCCAGCAGCCTCCCCAGCTCCTATAATTCACCCCTCCACTTT.

This chain uses TRBV5-7 with TRBJ1-1; tentatively, D is TRBD1 (5 bases). TRBV5-7 is an open reading frame whose function is uncertain. This CDR3 is 13 amino acids long. Trimming cost V 1 base and J 10 bases, with 14 bases left between them. Here the CDR3 DNA reads TGTGCCAGCAGCTTGTCTCGGGACCGTGGAGCTTTCTTT. The encoded protein is CASSLSRDRGAFF.

J is TRBJ1-5 and V is TRBV27; D remains ambiguous. Deletions cut 3 bases from V and 4 bases from J, with 7 bases between. From germline, CDR1 is MNHEY and CDR2 SMNVEV (reference sequence). This CDR3 is 13 amino acids long. Written as DNA, the CDR3 is TGTGCCAGCAGTTTTGGGATTAATCAGCCCCAGCATTTT. Protein: CASSFGINQPQHF.

This clone was counted between two and nine times. The gene calls are TRBV7-9 and TRBJ1-2, with a weak D call TRBD1 (5 bases). Germline CDR1 reads SEHNR; CDR2 reads FQNEAQ (reference sequence). V lost 4 bases and J lost 1, with 13 bases in between. The CDR3 has 15 amino acids. The CDR3 nucleotides are TGTGCCAGCAGCTACGGACATTCACTTAACTATGGCTACACCTTC. Residues: CASSYGHSLNYGYTF.

This chain joins TRBV9 and TRBJ2-3; D gene ambiguous. V lost 0 bases to trimming and J lost 8 bases, with 13 bases between them. This CDR3 has 14 amino acids. Germline V gene data show CDR1 as SGDLS and CDR2 as YYNGEE. In DNA, the CDR3 is TGTGCCAGCAGCGTAGGGCAGGAGTCGGGTACGCAGTATTTT. Translation: CASSVGQESGTQYF.

The chain combines TRBV27 with TRBJ2-7; 10 positions match TRBD1. In germline, CDR1 is MNHEY, CDR2 SMNVEV (reference sequence). Trimming at V came to 2 bases and at J to 4 bases, leaving 2 bases not matched to a gene. The CDR3 length is 14 residues. The CDR3: CASSLRTGGYEQYF. CDR3 in DNA: TGTGCCAGCAGTTTACGGACAGGGGGTTACGAGCAGTACTTC.

In this sample, this clone turned up a few times. CDR3 sequence reads: CASTPAGTYEQYF. CDR3 DNA sequence: TGTGCCAGCACACCCGCGGGCACCTACGAGCAGTACTTC. The V call is TRBV6-6, the J call TRBJ2-7, with a weak D call TRBD2 (5 bases). This CDR3 spans 13 amino acids. The germline CDR1 and CDR2 sequences are MNHNY and SVGAGI (reference sequence). Trimming left V 7 bases short and J 2 bases short, with 12 bases between.

The V gene is TRBV7-9, the J gene TRBJ2-7; 10 bases fit TRBD2. Trimming removed 4 bases from V and 4 bases from J; junction bases left unmatched: 7. Germline-derived CDR1 and CDR2 are SEHNR and FQNEAQ (reference sequence). The CDR3 consists of 15 residues. The CDR3 sequence is CASSSALAGFYEQYF. CDR3 nucleotide sequence: TGTGCCAGCAGCTCAGCACTAGCGGGATTTTACGAGCAGTACTTC.